These 5 T cell receptor beta chains were sequenced from one sample in a study of blood T cell repertoires in COVID-19. Repertoires were generated with immunoSEQ multiplex PCR, while TCRdb's copy carries only in-frame clones and drops some. Of hundreds of thousands of clones listed, 89% are singletons. The specimen sequenced was peripheral blood. These receptors all come from a man aged 40-55 years with acute or convalescent COVID-19.

The V gene is TRBV9, the J gene TRBJ2-3; tentative D call: TRBD2 (6 bases). V dropped 0 bases and J dropped 2 bases, with 13 bases sitting between them. Germline values: CDR1 SGDLS, CDR2 YYNGEE. The CDR3 sequence is 16 residues long. Here the CDR3 reads CASSVGGVRFTDTQYF. In DNA, the CDR3 is TGTGCCAGCAGCGTAGGGGGGGTCAGGTTCACAGATACGCAGTATTTT.

This chain joins TRBV7-2 and TRBJ2-1, with D perhaps matching TRBD2 (6 bases). Deletions cut 6 bases from V and 0 bases from J, with 12 bases between. Germline CDR1 is SGHTA and CDR2 is FQGNSA. CDR3 length: 15 amino acids. CDR3 sequence: CASRKETSSYNEQFF. Written as DNA, the CDR3 is TGTGCCAGCAGGAAGGAGACTAGCTCCTACAATGAGCAGTTCTTC.

V and J are TRBV7-9 and TRBJ1-6; D uncertain. Looked up from germline, CDR1 is SEHNR and CDR2 is FQNEAQ (reference sequence). Between the trimmed V and J ends, which lost 6 bases and 5 bases, there was a span of 17 bases. The CDR3 is made up of 16 amino acids. CDR3 region: CASRLGSSPNNSPLHF. The CDR3, as DNA: TGTGCCAGCAGACTAGGGAGCTCCCCGAATAATTCACCCCTCCACTTT.

The chain employs TRBV4-1 and TRBJ2-7, with D possibly matching TRBD2 (6 bases). The CDR3 has 15 amino acids. V was clipped by 4 bases and J by 4 bases, with 17 bases between them. Germline CDR1 is MGHRA and CDR2 is YSYEKL. CDR3 DNA: TGCGCCAGCAGCCCCCCCGGGGGTACTAAGTACGAGCAGTACTTC. This codes for CASSPPGGTKYEQYF.

The V and J genes are TRBV9 and TRBJ2-6, with TRBD2 as a possible D gene (5 bases). The germline V gene encodes CDR1 SGDLS and CDR2 YYNGEE. The CDR3 length is 17 residues. V was clipped by 4 bases and J by 0 bases, with 14 bases between them. CDR3 sequence reads: CASSPWTLSSGANVLTF. In nucleotides, the CDR3 is TGTGCCAGCAGCCCCTGGACTCTAAGCTCTGGGGCCAACGTCCTGACTTTC.